Here is one T cell receptor beta chain with its context. What it recognizes is unknown. With 2 bases clipped from V and 0 bases from J, the junction kept 3 bases outside the gene matches. This CDR3 has 15 amino acids. The germline V gene encodes CDR1 SGDLS and CDR2 YYNGEE. This record comes from a study of T cell responses to AZD1222 COVID-19 vaccine. Measured with immunoSEQ multiplex PCR; TCRdb has only the in-frame clones, and not every one. The sample holds 160,000 or so clones, approximately 88% seen once. Overall study results and limits: Sampled repertoires all dated from after the peak T cell response. Among those given AZD1222, only 6 or 7 were seropositive at baseline.

This rearrangement joins TRBV9 to TRBJ2-3; the match to TRBD2 covers 7 bases. Sequenced material: peripheral blood, taken 28 days after the second AZD1222 dose. The clonotype was recovered from an adult who received the AZD1222 COVID-19 vaccine. CDR3 nucleotides: TGTGCCAGCAGCGTTAGCGGGCCTAGCACAGATACGCAGTATTTT. Residues: CASSVSGPSTDTQYF. Together with reference TRBV9 and TRBJ2-3, the CDR3 gives the full variable domain: DSGVTQTPKHLITATGQRVTLRCSPRSGDLSVYWYQQSLDQGLQFLIQYYNGEERAKGNILERFSAQQFPDLHSELNLSSLELGDSALYFCASSVSGPSTDTQYFGPGTRLTVL.